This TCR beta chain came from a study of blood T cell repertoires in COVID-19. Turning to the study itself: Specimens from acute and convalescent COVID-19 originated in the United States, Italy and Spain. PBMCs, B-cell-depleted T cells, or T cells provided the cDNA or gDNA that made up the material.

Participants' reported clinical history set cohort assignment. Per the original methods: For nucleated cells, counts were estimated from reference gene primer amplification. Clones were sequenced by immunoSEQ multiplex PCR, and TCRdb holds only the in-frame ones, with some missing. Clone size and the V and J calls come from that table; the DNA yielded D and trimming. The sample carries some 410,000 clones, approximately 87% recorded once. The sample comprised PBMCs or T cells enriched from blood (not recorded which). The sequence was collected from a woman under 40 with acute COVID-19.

The CDR3 sequence: CASSARTGESSYEQYF. CDR3 bases: TGTGCCAGCAGTGCCAGGACGGGGGAAAGCTCCTACGAGCAGTACTTC. This chain joins TRBV6-1 and TRBJ2-7, with a possible D match to TRBD2 (6 bases). CDR1 is MNHNS, CDR2 SASEGT, per germline. The CDR3 totals 16 residues. V gave up 4 bases and J gave up 0 bases, with 16 bases separating them.